The 17 T cell receptor beta chains below all came from one sample that was sequenced in a study of cytotoxic CD8 clonotypes in ibrutinib-treated CLL. The repertoire was sequenced with immunoSEQ multiplex PCR; TCRdb's copy has only in-frame clones and lacks some. The sample lists hundreds of thousands of clones, around 66% occurring once. The specimen was PBMCs, collected after 36 months of ibrutinib treatment. The receptor set was obtained from a human donor with chronic lymphocytic leukemia.

The rearrangement links TRBV23-1 to TRBJ2-5; TRBD1 is a possible D gene (6 bases). TRBV23-1 is sorted into the ORF group, with uncertain function. The CDR3 sequence is 16 residues long. V was pared by 3 bases and J by 6 bases, with 20 bases between. CDR3 coding DNA: TGCGCCAGCAGTCAGTCCGCGCAACAGGGTACAAAGACCCAGTACTTC. This codes for CASSQSAQQGTKTQYF.

This rearrangement joins TRBV4-1 to TRBJ2-7; D uncertain. The CDR3 covers 15 residues. The germline gives CDR1 MGHRA, CDR2 YSYEKL. V was clipped by 0 bases and J by 3 bases, with 12 bases between them. This CDR3 is CASSQEWVPSYEQYF. The CDR3 DNA reads TGCGCCAGCAGCCAAGAATGGGTCCCCAGCTACGAGCAGTACTTC.

The rearrangement joins TRBV10-1 to TRBJ1-6; D is unresolved. The germline V and J ends were trimmed by 6 bases and 7 bases, with 10 bases remaining between them. CDR1 WNHNN and CDR2 SYGVQD come from the germline V gene (reference sequence). The CDR3 has 13 amino acids. The CDR3 sequence: CASSTGLNSPLHF. CDR3 coding DNA: TGCGCCAGCAGCACGGGCCTGAATTCACCCCTCCACTTT.

The chain links TRBV6-1 to TRBJ1-2, with D maybe TRBD1 (5 bases). Per the germline V gene, CDR1 is MNHNS and CDR2 is SASEGT. The CDR3 runs 15 residues. V gave up 2 bases and J gave up 5 bases, with 15 bases separating them. CDR3 bases: TGTGCCAGCAGTGAAAGCTGGGGCGGCCTTTATGGCTACACCTTC. Translating it yields CASSESWGGLYGYTF.

This chain uses TRBV7-2 with TRBJ2-2; possibly TRBD1 or TRBD2 for D (5 bases each). The CDR3 contains 16 residues. Trimming cost V 0 bases and J 4 bases, with 12 bases left between them. From germline, CDR1 is SGHTA and CDR2 FQGNSA. CDR3 nucleotide sequence: TGTGCCAGCAGCTTAGCGGCCGGGACGTCCACCGGGGAGCTGTTTTTT. As protein: CASSLAAGTSTGELFF.

CDR3 sequence reads: CASSQFSRTGGAYEQYF. CDR3 sequence (DNA): TGCGCCAGCAGCCAATTTTCCCGGACAGGGGGGGCCTACGAGCAGTACTTC. This sequence joins TRBV4-3 and TRBJ2-7; TRBD1 agrees at 10 bases. The CDR3 consists of 17 residues. With 2 bases clipped from V and 2 bases from J, the junction kept 9 bases outside the gene matches. Germline V gene data show CDR1 as LGHNA and CDR2 as YSLEER.

The rearrangement links TRBV29-1 to TRBJ1-3; TRBD1 agrees at 8 bases. The germline V gene encodes CDR1 SQVTM and CDR2 ANQGSEA. The junction had 5 bases not matched to a gene; V was cut back by 5 bases and J by 8 bases. CDR3 length: 12 amino acids. CDR3 residues: CSVLDRGYTIYF. The CDR3 DNA follows: TGCAGCGTTTTAGACAGGGGTTACACCATATATTTT.

The CDR3 bases are TGTGCCAGCAGCTACGCCCCGATTCGGGATGGCTACACCTTC. Amino acids: CASSYAPIRDGYTF. The V call is TRBV7-9, the J call TRBJ1-2; no clear D. The CDR3 is 14 residues long. The germline V gene encodes CDR1 SEHNR and CDR2 FQNEAQ (reference sequence). V was pared by 4 bases and J by 6 bases, with 15 bases between.

The chain links TRBV11-2 to TRBJ2-7; 9 bases fit TRBD1. Germline V gene lookup returns CDR1 SGHAT and CDR2 FQNNGV. This CDR3 has 15 amino acids. Germline trimming cut 5 bases from V and 6 bases from J; bases unmatched to any gene: 11. This chain's CDR3 is CASSRRTGVFSEQYF. The CDR3 coding sequence is TGTGCCAGCAGCCGCAGGACAGGGGTCTTTAGCGAGCAGTACTTC.

The chain links TRBV14 to TRBJ2-7; tentative D call: TRBD1 (6 bases). Deletions cut 4 bases from V and 5 bases from J, with 9 bases between. The CDR3 runs 12 residues. CDR1 is SGHDN, CDR2 FVKESK, per germline. The CDR3 DNA is TGTGCCAGCAGCCGGACAGTTCACGAGCAGTACTTC. This translates into CASSRTVHEQYF. The complete variable domain, with remaining parts taken from reference TRBV14 and TRBJ2-7, reads EAGVTQFPSHSVIEKGQTVTLRCDPISGHDNLYWYRRVMGKEIKFLLHFVKESKQDESGMPNNRFLAERTGGTYSTLKVQPAELEDSGVYFCASSRTVHEQYFGPGTRLTVT.

Only a few counts were recorded for this clone. The genes are TRBV11-2 and TRBJ1-2; D not resolved. This CDR3 spans 14 amino acids. The V end lost 1 base, the J end lost 4 bases, and 10 bases lay between the germline ends. CDR1 and CDR2 from the germline V gene are SGHAT and FQNNGV. CDR3 in amino acids: CASSLGGTFYGYTF. CDR3 in DNA: TGTGCCAGCAGCTTAGGTGGCACCTTCTATGGCTACACCTTC.

This chain connects TRBV5-1 to TRBJ1-2, with 10 nucleotides matching TRBD1. Germline CDR1 SGHRS, CDR2 YFSETQ. V lost 1 base and J lost 5; bases outside the gene matches: 2. This CDR3 is built from 14 residues. The CDR3 region has the DNA TGCGCCAGCAGCTTGCGGGGACAGGGGTATGGCTACACCTTC. This translates into CASSLRGQGYGYTF.

CDR3 loop: CASSSRTSGASTDTQYF. The DNA of the CDR3 is TGTGCCAGCAGCTCACGGACTAGCGGGGCTAGCACAGATACGCAGTATTTT. This chain uses TRBV7-8 with TRBJ2-3, with 12 positions matching TRBD2. Germline values: CDR1 SGHVS, CDR2 FQNEAQ. The V and J ends lost 4 bases and 0 bases, in that order; junction bases with no gene match: 5. The CDR3 is 17 residues long.

The chain recombines TRBV7-6 with TRBJ1-2; 9 nucleotides agree with TRBD1. The trim removed 3 bases at V and 8 bases at J, leaving 10 bases unmatched. CDR1 is SGHVS, CDR2 FNYEAQ, per germline. The CDR3 loop spans 15 amino acids. CDR3 residues: CASSFRGQGSGGYTF. The DNA for the CDR3 is TGTGCCAGCAGCTTCCGAGGACAGGGGTCTGGCGGCTACACCTTC.

The chain combines TRBV11-2 with TRBJ2-3, with D unresolved. Per the germline V gene, CDR1 is SGHAT and CDR2 is FQNNGV. The germline V and J ends were trimmed by 0 bases and 5 bases, with 3 bases remaining between them. The CDR3 is 12 amino acids. CDR3 in amino acids: CASSLDRDTQYF. The CDR3 coding sequence is TGTGCCAGCAGCTTAGATCGAGATACGCAGTATTTT.

The gene calls are TRBV29-1 and TRBJ1-1; 11 bases are a match to TRBD1. Losses at the gene ends were 5 bases for V and 1 base for J; bases not matched to a gene: 3. Germline V lookup: CDR1 SQVTM, CDR2 ANQGSEA. The CDR3 is 14 amino acids. The CDR3 sequence is CSVTGTGGNTEAFF. Here the CDR3 DNA reads TGCAGCGTTACCGGGACAGGGGGGAACACTGAAGCTTTCTTT. The whole variable domain, filled in from reference TRBV29-1 and TRBJ1-1, reads SAVISQKPSRDICQRGTSLTIQCQVDSQVTMMFWYRQQPGQSLTLIATANQGSEATYESGFVIDKFPISRPNLTFSTLTVSNMSPEDSSIYLCSVTGTGGNTEAFFGQGTRLTVV.

The rearrangement joins TRBV27 to TRBJ2-7, with 8 bases matching TRBD1. Germline loops: CDR1 MNHEY, CDR2 SMNVEV (reference sequence). The CDR3 length is 14 residues. The V gene end was trimmed by 8 bases and the J gene end by 6 bases; junction bases not matched to a gene: 12. CDR3 region: CASSPGQGLAEQYF. As DNA, the CDR3 is TGTGCCAGCTCACCTGGACAGGGCCTCGCCGAGCAGTACTTC.